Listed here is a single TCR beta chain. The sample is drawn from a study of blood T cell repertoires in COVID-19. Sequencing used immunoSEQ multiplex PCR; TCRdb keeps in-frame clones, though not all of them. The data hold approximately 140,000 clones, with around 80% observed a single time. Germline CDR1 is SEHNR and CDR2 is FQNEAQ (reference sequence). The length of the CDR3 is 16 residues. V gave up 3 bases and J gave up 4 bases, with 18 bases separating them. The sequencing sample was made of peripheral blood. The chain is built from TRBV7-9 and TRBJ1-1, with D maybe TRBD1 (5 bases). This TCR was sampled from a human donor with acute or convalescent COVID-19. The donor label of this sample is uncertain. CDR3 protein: CASSFSGAGQGTEAFF. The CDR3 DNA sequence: TGTGCCAGCAGCTTTTCGGGCGCAGGGCAAGGCACTGAAGCTTTCTTT.